Shown below are 12 T cell receptor beta chains from a single sample sequenced in a study of T cells after yellow fever vaccination. TCRdb itself ran the 5' RACE reads through MiXCR, one entry per CDR3 protein. The sample yields 500,000 to 700,000 distinct CDR3 sequences, around 21% seen once. Material: PBMCs, obtained 15 days after the yellow fever booster vaccination. The receptors derive from a man aged 25 to 45 who received the YFV17D yellow fever vaccine.

This clonotype was counted ten times or more. This chain links TRBV5-6 with TRBJ1-1, with 8 bases lining up with TRBD1. V lost 3 bases, J lost 2 bases, and 6 bases stayed unmatched. From germline, CDR1 is SGHDT and CDR2 YYEEEE. The CDR3 consists of 15 residues. This chain's CDR3 is CASSSEQGVNTEAFF. In DNA, the CDR3 is TGTGCCAGCAGCTCCGAACAGGGGGTTAACACTGAAGCTTTCTTT.

The chain is built from TRBV5-4 and TRBJ1-2; D gene ambiguous. Looked up from germline, CDR1 is SGHNT and CDR2 is YYREEE (reference sequence). The CDR3 extends over 13 amino acids. Trimming removed 6 bases at V and 0 bases at J, with 9 bases between. CDR3 sequence: CASTNGANYGYTF. Here the CDR3 DNA reads TGTGCCAGCACGAATGGGGCTAACTATGGCTACACCTTC.

The rearrangement uses TRBV20-1 and TRBJ2-1; TRBD2 matches 10 bases. The V gene's germline CDR1 is DFQATT and CDR2 SNEGSKA (reference sequence). J lost 4 bases, V lost 6 bases, and 6 bases had no gene match. The CDR3 has 14 amino acids. CDR3 sequence (DNA): TGCAGTGCCGAAACTAGCGGGGTATACAATGAGCAGTTCTTC. This sequence encodes CSAETSGVYNEQFF.

The chain employs TRBV19 and TRBJ2-2, with D perhaps TRBD1 (5 bases). Trimming left V 9 bases short and J 5 bases short, with 13 bases between. This CDR3 region has 13 residues. Germline loops: CDR1 LNHDA, CDR2 SQIVND (reference sequence). The DNA for the CDR3 is TGTGCCAGCGCACCCTCAGGGACCGGGGAGCTGTTTTTT. Translation: CASAPSGTGELFF.

This clonotype showed up many times. The V and J genes are TRBV29-1 and TRBJ2-1; TRBD2 agrees at 14 bases. Trimming at V came to 7 bases and at J to 8 bases, leaving 10 bases not matched to a gene. The CDR3 is 15 residues long. Looked up from germline, CDR1 is SQVTM and CDR2 is ANQGSEA. DNA of the CDR3: TGCAGCGCCCAACCGGGACTAGCGGGAGTGGATGAGCAGTTCTTC. Translation: CSAQPGLAGVDEQFF.

This clonotype was found a few times. V usage is TRBV12-3 or TRBV12-4 and J usage is TRBJ1-4; TRBD1 is a possible D gene (5 bases). The CDR3 runs 11 residues. The V and J ends lost 6 bases and 11 bases respectively, with 10 bases between them. In nucleotides, the CDR3 is TGTGCCAGCAGCCGGGGGAGGAAACTGTTTTTT. The encoded protein is CASSRGRKLFF.

The chain employs TRBV19 and TRBJ2-5; no reliable D call. Trimming cost V 3 bases and J 2 bases, with 7 bases left between them. There are 13 residues in the CDR3. Germline lookup yields CDR1 LNHDA and CDR2 SQIVND (reference sequence). In DNA, the CDR3 is TGTGCCAGTAGTATGGTCGTACAAGAGACCCAGTACTTC. It encodes CASSMVVQETQYF.

This clonotype was recorded once. V and J are TRBV12-3 or TRBV12-4 and TRBJ2-2; 7 bases are shared with TRBD1. This CDR3 spans 15 amino acids. With 6 bases clipped from V and 7 bases from J, the junction kept 11 bases outside the gene matches. CDR3 residues: CASRKTGESIGELFF. CDR3 nucleotide sequence: TGTGCCAGCAGAAAAACAGGGGAAAGTATCGGGGAGCTGTTTTTT.

This clonotype was seen more than once but under ten times. The rearrangement uses TRBV12-3 or TRBV12-4 and TRBJ2-1; 7 bases fit TRBD1. CDR3 length: 13 amino acids. The V gene end was trimmed by 6 bases and the J gene end by 12 bases; junction bases not matched to a gene: 11. CDR3 bases: TGTGCCAGCAGCTCCTCACAGGGGAGACGGCAGTTCTTC. Amino acid sequence: CASSSSQGRRQFF.

This clonotype showed up just a few times. The chain has TRBV6-2 or TRBV6-3 and TRBJ2-5; 12 bases match TRBD1. This CDR3 comprises 16 residues. With V trimmed by 2 bases and J by 5 bases, 6 bases remained unmatched. Germline assignment: CDR1 MNHEY and CDR2 SVGEGT. In DNA, the CDR3 is TGTGCCAGCAGTTACCCGGGACAGGGGGCTCGGGAGACCCAGTACTTC. Its protein is CASSYPGQGARETQYF.

This clonotype was counted between two and nine times. The CDR3 region is CSASSRADYNEQFF. The CDR3 bases are TGCAGTGCTAGTTCGCGGGCGGACTACAATGAGCAGTTCTTC. The chain joins TRBV20-1 to TRBJ2-1; possible D gene TRBD2, 5 bases. In germline, CDR1 is DFQATT, CDR2 SNEGSKA (reference sequence). The CDR3 covers 14 residues. Trimming removed 3 bases at V and 3 bases at J, with 12 bases between.

CDR3 bases: TGTGCCAGCAGCCCCCCCGGGACTAGCGGCTACGAGCAGTACTTC. This codes for CASSPPGTSGYEQYF. The V and J genes are TRBV12-3 or TRBV12-4 and TRBJ2-7, with 11 positions matching TRBD2. This CDR3 spans 15 amino acids. Trimming took 6 bases from V and 3 from J; bases not matched to a gene: 7.